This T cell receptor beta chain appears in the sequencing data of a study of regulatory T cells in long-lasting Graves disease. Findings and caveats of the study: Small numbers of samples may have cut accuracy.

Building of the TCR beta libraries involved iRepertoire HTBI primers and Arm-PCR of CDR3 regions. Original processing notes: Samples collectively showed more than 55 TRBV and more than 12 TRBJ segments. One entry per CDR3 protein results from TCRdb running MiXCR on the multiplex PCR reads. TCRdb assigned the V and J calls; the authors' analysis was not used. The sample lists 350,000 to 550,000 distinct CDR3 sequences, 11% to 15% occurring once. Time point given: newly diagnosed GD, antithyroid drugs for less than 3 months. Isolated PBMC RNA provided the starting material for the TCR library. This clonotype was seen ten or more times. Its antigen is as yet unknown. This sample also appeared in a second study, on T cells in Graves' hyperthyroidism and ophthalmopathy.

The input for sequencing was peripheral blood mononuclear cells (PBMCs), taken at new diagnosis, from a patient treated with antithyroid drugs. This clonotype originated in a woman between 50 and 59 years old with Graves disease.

The chain's CDR3 is CASKMDRLNQPQHF. DNA of the CDR3: TGTGCCAGCAAGATGGACAGACTTAATCAGCCCCAGCATTTT. The chain combines TRBV2 with TRBJ1-5, with D perhaps TRBD1 (6 bases). Germline V gives CDR1 SNHLY, CDR2 FYNNEI. This CDR3 has 14 residues. V lost 7 bases and J lost 4, with 14 bases in between. Full variable domain (rest looked up from reference TRBV2 and TRBJ1-5): EPEVTQTPSHQVTQMGQEVILRCVPISNHLYFYWYRQILGQKVEFLVSFYNNEISEKSEIFDDQFSVERPDGSNFTLKIRSTKLEDSAMYFCASKMDRLNQPQHFGDGTRLSIL.